The following is a TCR beta chain sequence with its context. The CDR3 runs 11 residues. CDR1 is LGHNA and CDR2 is YNFKEQ in the germline V gene. The germline V and J ends were trimmed by 1 base and 11 bases, with 6 bases remaining between them. The data belong to a study of control samples from healthy donors and cancer patients. Data came from immunoSEQ multiplex PCR; TCRdb stores just in-frame clones and leaves some out. Among 130,000 to 150,000 clones listed, 70% to 90% were seen once. This TCR derives from a woman in her thirties in good health. Sequenced: blood. The V call is TRBV4-2, the J call TRBJ2-1; D ambiguous. The CDR3 reads CASSQARKQFF. CDR3 coding DNA: TGTGCCAGCAGCCAAGCCCGCAAGCAGTTCTTC.